This T cell receptor (beta chain) comes out of a study of blood T cell repertoires in COVID-19. Looking at the study overall: Samples of COVID-19 (acute and convalescent) were obtained from the United States, Italy and Spain.

The ends lost 4 bases at V and 1 base at J; junction bases unmatched: 2. This CDR3 comprises 15 residues. The V gene's germline CDR1 is KGHSH and CDR2 LQKENI. The method was immunoSEQ multiplex PCR; TCRdb's version includes in-frame clones alone and lacks a portion of them. The table lists tens of thousands of clones, roughly 90% of them singletons. V usage is TRBV18 and J usage is TRBJ1-5, with 9 bases aligning to TRBD1. The sequence was collected from a man in his 70s with acute or convalescent COVID-19. Sequenced input: peripheral blood. The DNA for the CDR3 is TGTGCCAGCTCACTAGGACAGGGGAGCAATCAGCCCCAGCATTTT. This encodes CASSLGQGSNQPQHF.